This entry features one TCR beta chain sequence. This clone is medium-sized (0.01 to 0.1%) in its sample. Which antigen it targets is not known. No base quality information exists; no much larger clone differs at one position. From cysteine to phenylalanine, the CDR3 is 14 amino acids long. Only CDR3 DNA remains: 42 bases, in frame from the first base. Here V drops 7 bases and J drops 6 bases, and the junction holds 9 bases not matched to any gene. CDR1 and CDR2, looked up from the germline V gene, are SGHTA and FQGNSA. The sample's treatment or condition label is to be understood as: high-dose cyclophosphamide on days +3 and +4 as single-agent GVHD prophylaxis. For conditioning, the PTCy patients got busulfan and fludarabine, then a related or unrelated marrow graft, followed by cyclophosphamide on days +3 and +4. PTCy-treated patients came from a prospective multi-institutional clinical trial. Mononuclear cells from peripheral blood and bone marrow were separated by Ficoll-Hypaque density centrifugation and then cryopreserved.

These data are taken from a study of T cells after posttransplantation cyclophosphamide listed by TCRdb under 2016. Turning to the overall study: Using TRB sequencing, the study followed how the T cell repertoire reconstituted after myeloablative bone marrow transplantation in which posttransplantation cyclophosphamide served as GVHD prophylaxis. Because TRA and TRB clonality correlated tightly in 9 samples, the subsequent TCR analyses were limited to TRB only. Antigen receptor sequencing was done on samples from over 30 PTCy-treated patients and from over 15 related bone marrow donors of those patients. Public TRB sequences were searched against a database of over 3,000 sequences associated with responses to pathogens, tumor antigens, self-antigens and alloantigens. TRB sequencing was also done on up to about 3 additional blood samples from 2 to 5.2 years after transplant in 3 patients, and on pretransplant blood from several patients. Blood from all 35 or so PTCy patients with 1-year posttransplant specimens was subjected to TRB sequencing.

The study at large found these results: Across approximately 45 patients, TRB clonality was highly associated with recipient CMV seropositivity and CMV reactivation, and diversity in PTCy patients was similar to diversity in CNI/methotrexate controls. Donor-recipient similarity was low at 1-2 months but increased during the first year, and donor CD8+ memory clones often dominated later blood repertoires. The TRB repertoires of T cells infiltrating skin or GI tract showed only limited overlap with the TRB repertoires of T cells in blood.

Genomic DNA was the input for TRB sequencing, which was run either with the immunoSEQ assay at survey resolution or with the hsTCRB kit. Turning to the authors' computational methods: The immunoSEQ software handled the initial read processing, while the LymphoSeq R package was used for the repertoire analyses. Clonality was computed as 1 minus normalized Shannon entropy; Gini coefficient was also calculated for each TRB dataset. Phenotypes of unsorted samples were inferred by mapping TRB sequences from sorted subsets of the recipient or donor onto unsorted samples of the same recipient. In its TCRdb copy, this immuneACCESS table keeps in-frame sequences only and misses some clones. Where compared with another copy, unresolved V genes explain less than half of these, and the others have no known cause. That table furnishes V, J and clone size, whereas the DNA furnished D and trimming. The data for this sample show a few thousand clones, each detected more than once. The leading ten clones occupy roughly a tenth of the sample.

This clonotype was obtained from a male patient between 55 and 70 years old who received an allogeneic stem cell transplant from a related donor and was CMV-positive. Following transplantation, T cells from the graft donor may be among those present. This sequence uses TRBV7-2 and TRBJ2-1, with 7 bases matching TRBD2. Specimen: PBMCs, collected after allogeneic stem cell transplant with posttransplant cyclophosphamide. The CDR3 protein is CASMQRTSGNEQFF. In nucleotides, the sequence is TGTGCCAGCATGCAACGGACTAGTGGCAATGAGCAGTTCTTC.